These 2 T cell receptor beta chains were sequenced from one sample in a study of T cell responses to AZD1222 COVID-19 vaccine. Assay: immunoSEQ multiplex PCR; the TCRdb copy retains only in-frame clones and omits some. The repertoire includes about 25,000 clones, roughly 87% of them detected once, and over 30% sits in the top ten. The sequences come from peripheral blood, collected 28 days after the second AZD1222 dose. All receptors come from an adult who received the AZD1222 COVID-19 vaccine.

The chain employs TRBV5-5 and TRBJ1-5, with D tentatively TRBD1 (6 bases). Per germline, CDR1 SGHKS and CDR2 YYEKEE (reference sequence). V was cut by 3 bases and J by 4 bases, with 17 bases left in between. The CDR3 consists of 16 residues. The CDR3 DNA reads as TGTGCCAGCAGCTGGAGAAGGGGGGCACGGAATCAGCCCCAGCATTTT. This gives the protein CASSWRRGARNQPQHF.

The gene calls are TRBV28 and TRBJ2-3; D perhaps matches TRBD2 (5 bases). Deletions cut 7 bases from V and 7 bases from J, with 12 bases between. This CDR3 region has 12 residues. In germline, CDR1 is MDHEN, CDR2 SYDVKM. The chain's CDR3 is CASNGVLNTQYF. The CDR3 DNA sequence: TGTGCCAGCAACGGGGTCCTCAATACGCAGTATTTT.